This T cell receptor (beta chain) was profiled in a study of vaccination effects on CD4 cells after COVID-19. Study-wide points: Late post-vaccination, clones induced by infection and those induced by vaccine underwent marked clonal contraction. Within healthy vaccinees, only 1 of 255 vaccine-induced clones displayed cross-reactivity with common cold coronaviruses.

Some clones are missing from TCRdb's copy, which holds only in-frame ones; the method was immunoSEQ multiplex PCR. The sample lists tens of thousands of clones; around 74% were seen once. V lost 5 bases and J lost 2; bases outside the gene matches: 15. The length of the CDR3 is 18 residues. CDR1 is SGHAT, CDR2 FQNNGV, per germline. Concerning this clone itself: Antigen unknown.

Antigen-specific CD4+ T cells were first expanded with viral peptide pools by the ViraFEST assay and only then sequenced. Around day 10 of culture, CD4+ T cells were separated out. The study found no prior SARS-CoV-2 infection in the vaccine recipients, who tested negative for nucleocapsid antibodies. On both days 3 and 7, half of the culture medium was replaced with IL-2 medium. This clonotype was sampled from a human donor who received a COVID-19 vaccine. The sequences come from CD4+ T cells from PBMCs cultured with HCoV-NL63 spike peptides, collected before COVID-19 vaccination. V and J are TRBV11-2 and TRBJ2-1; 7 positions agree with TRBD1. CDR3 region: CASSPQSIRDRPYNEQFF. As DNA, the CDR3 is TGTGCCAGCAGCCCACAATCAATCCGGGACAGACCCTACAATGAGCAGTTCTTC.